This T cell receptor beta chain emerged from a study of monozygotic twins with inflammatory bowel disease. CDR1 and CDR2 (germline): MNHEY, SMNVEV (reference sequence). The CDR3 has 14 amino acids. Reprocessing the 5' RACE reads, TCRdb reports a single entry for every CDR3 protein and omits DNA. The sample table sets out some 400,000 distinct CDR3 sequences. Material: blood. This chain connects TRBV27 to TRBJ1-1. The clonotype originates from a human donor with ulcerative colitis or Crohn's disease, or a healthy co-twin of an affected twin (not recorded which). CDR3 region: CASSLEEKNTEAFF.